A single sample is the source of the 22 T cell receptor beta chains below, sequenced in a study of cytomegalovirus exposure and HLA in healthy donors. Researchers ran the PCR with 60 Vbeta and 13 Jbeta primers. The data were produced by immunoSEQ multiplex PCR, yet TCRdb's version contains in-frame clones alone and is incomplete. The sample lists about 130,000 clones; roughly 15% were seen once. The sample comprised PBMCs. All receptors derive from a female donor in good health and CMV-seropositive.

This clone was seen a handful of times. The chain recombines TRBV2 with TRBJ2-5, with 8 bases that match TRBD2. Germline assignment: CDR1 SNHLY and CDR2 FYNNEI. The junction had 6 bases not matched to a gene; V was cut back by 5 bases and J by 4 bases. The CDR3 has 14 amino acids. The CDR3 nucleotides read TGTGCCAGCAGTAAAGGACTAGCCCTAGAGACCCAGTACTTC. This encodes CASSKGLALETQYF.

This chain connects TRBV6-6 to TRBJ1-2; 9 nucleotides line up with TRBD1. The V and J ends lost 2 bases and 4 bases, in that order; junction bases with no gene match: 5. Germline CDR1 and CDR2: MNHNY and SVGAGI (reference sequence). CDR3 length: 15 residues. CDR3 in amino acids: CASSYERTGAYGYTF. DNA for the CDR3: TGTGCCAGCAGTTACGAGAGGACAGGGGCCTATGGCTACACCTTC.

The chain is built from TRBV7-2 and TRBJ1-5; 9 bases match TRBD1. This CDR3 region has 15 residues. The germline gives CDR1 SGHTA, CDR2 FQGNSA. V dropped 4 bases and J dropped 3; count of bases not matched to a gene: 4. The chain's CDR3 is CASSSGQGSNQPQHF. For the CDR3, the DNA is TGTGCCAGCAGCTCTGGACAGGGGTCCAATCAGCCCCAGCATTTT.

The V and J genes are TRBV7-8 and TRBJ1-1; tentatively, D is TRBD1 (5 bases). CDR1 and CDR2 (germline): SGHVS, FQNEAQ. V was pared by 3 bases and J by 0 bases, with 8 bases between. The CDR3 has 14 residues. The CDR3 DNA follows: TGTGCCAGCAGCTTGACAGTTATGAACACTGAAGCTTTCTTT. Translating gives CASSLTVMNTEAFF.

The DNA of the CDR3 is TGTGCCAGCAGTGAATTCCGGACAGGGGTTCGGCCGCAGTATTTT. Its protein is CASSEFRTGVRPQYF. The J gene is TRBJ2-3, the V gene TRBV6-1; 9 nucleotides match TRBD1. Trimming cost V 2 bases and J 10 bases; bases outside gene matches: 10. CDR1 and CDR2 (germline): MNHNS, SASEGT. The CDR3 consists of 15 residues.

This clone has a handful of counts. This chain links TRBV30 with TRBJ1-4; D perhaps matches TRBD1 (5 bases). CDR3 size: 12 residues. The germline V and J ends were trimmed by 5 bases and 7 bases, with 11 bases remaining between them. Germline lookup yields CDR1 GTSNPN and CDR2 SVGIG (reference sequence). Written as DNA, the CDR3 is TGTGCCTGGGAAAGGGGTGTTGAAAAACTGTTTTTT. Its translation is CAWERGVEKLFF.

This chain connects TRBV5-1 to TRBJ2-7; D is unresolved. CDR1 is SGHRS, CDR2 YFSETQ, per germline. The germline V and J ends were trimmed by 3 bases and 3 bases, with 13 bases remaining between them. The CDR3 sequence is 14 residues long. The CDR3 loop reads CASSSTTDGYEQYF. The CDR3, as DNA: TGCGCCAGCAGCTCAACGACTGATGGCTACGAGCAGTACTTC.

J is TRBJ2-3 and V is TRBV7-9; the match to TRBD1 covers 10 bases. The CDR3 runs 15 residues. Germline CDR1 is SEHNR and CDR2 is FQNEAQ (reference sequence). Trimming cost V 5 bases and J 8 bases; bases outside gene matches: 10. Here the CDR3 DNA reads TGTGCCAGCAGCGCGGACAGGGGGACTCAGGTTACGCAGTATTTT. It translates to CASSADRGTQVTQYF.

CDR3 loop: CASSFRGGGETQYF. The CDR3 DNA reads as TGTGCCAGCAGCTTCCGGGGGGGCGGAGAGACCCAGTACTTC. The V call is TRBV5-4, the J call TRBJ2-5; 8 bases are a match to TRBD2. Germline-derived CDR1 and CDR2 are SGHNT and YYREEE (reference sequence). V lost 2 bases to trimming and J lost 4 bases; unmatched junction nucleotides: 4. The CDR3 is 14 residues long.

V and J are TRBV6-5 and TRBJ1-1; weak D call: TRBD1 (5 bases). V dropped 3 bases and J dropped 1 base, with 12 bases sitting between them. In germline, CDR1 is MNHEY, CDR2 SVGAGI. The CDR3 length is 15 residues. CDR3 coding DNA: TGTGCCAGCAGTTATTTAGGGGCCCAGAACACTGAAGCTTTCTTT. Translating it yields CASSYLGAQNTEAFF.

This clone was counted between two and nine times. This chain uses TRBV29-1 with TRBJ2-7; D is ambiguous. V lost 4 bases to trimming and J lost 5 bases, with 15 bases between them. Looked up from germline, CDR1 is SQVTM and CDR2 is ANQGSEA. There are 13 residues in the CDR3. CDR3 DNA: TGCAGCGTTGCGACTTTCAGTACCCACGAGCAGTACTTC. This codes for CSVATFSTHEQYF.

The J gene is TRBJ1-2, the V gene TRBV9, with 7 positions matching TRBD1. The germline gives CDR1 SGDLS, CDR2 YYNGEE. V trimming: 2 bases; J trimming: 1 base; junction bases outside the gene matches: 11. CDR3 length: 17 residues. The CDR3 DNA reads TGTGCCAGCAGCGTTACCCCCCGGACAGGCCTTAACTATGGCTACACCTTC. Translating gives CASSVTPRTGLNYGYTF. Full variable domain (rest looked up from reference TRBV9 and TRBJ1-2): DSGVTQTPKHLITATGQRVTLRCSPRSGDLSVYWYQQSLDQGLQFLIQYYNGEERAKGNILERFSAQQFPDLHSELNLSSLELGDSALYFCASSVTPRTGLNYGYTFGSGTRLTVV.

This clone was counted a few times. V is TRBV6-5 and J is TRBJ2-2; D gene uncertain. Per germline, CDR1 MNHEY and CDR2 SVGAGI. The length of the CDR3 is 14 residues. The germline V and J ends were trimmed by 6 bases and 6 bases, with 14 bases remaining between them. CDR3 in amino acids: CASSILPLPGELFF. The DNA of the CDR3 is TGTGCCAGCAGCATACTTCCCCTCCCCGGGGAGCTGTTTTTT.

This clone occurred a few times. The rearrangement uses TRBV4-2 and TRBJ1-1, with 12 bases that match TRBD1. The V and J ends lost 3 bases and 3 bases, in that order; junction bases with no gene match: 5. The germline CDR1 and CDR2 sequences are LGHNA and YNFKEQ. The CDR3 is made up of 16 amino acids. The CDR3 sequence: CASSHGTGGFDTEAFF. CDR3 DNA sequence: TGTGCCAGCAGCCATGGGACAGGGGGCTTTGACACTGAAGCTTTCTTT.

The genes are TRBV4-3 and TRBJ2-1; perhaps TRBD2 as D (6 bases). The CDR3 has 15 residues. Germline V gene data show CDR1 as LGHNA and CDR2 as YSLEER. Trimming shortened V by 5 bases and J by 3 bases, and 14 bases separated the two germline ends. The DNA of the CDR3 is TGCGCCAGCAGCTTCCGGGAGACCCTCTACAATGAGCAGTTCTTC. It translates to CASSFRETLYNEQFF.

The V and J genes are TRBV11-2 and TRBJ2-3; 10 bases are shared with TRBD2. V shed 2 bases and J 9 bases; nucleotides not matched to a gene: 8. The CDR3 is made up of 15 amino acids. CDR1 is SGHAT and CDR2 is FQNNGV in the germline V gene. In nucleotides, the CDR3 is TGTGCCAGCAGCTTATCCAGCGGGGGGGCGGAAACGCAGTATTTT. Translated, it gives CASSLSSGGAETQYF. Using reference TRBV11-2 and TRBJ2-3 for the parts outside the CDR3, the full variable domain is EAGVAQSPRYKIIEKRQSVAFWCNPISGHATLYWYQQILGQGPKLLIQFQNNGVVDDSQLPKDRFSAERLKGVDSTLKIQPAKLEDSAVYLCASSLSSGGAETQYFGPGTRLTVL.

The CDR3 protein is CASSSQGSTDTQYF. DNA of the CDR3: TGCGCCAGCAGTTCTCAGGGATCTACAGATACGCAGTATTTT. The chain employs TRBV10-2 and TRBJ2-3, with a weak D call TRBD1 (5 bases). CDR3 length: 14 amino acids. Trimming took 5 bases from V and 3 from J, leaving 12 bases between them. In germline, CDR1 is WSHSY, CDR2 SAAADI.

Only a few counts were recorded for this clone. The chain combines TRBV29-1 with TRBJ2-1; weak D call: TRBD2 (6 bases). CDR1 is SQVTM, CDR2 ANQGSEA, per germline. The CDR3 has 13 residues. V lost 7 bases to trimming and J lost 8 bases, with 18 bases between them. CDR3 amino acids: CSGTGDWMDEQFF. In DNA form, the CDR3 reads TGCAGCGGAACGGGGGATTGGATGGATGAGCAGTTCTTC.

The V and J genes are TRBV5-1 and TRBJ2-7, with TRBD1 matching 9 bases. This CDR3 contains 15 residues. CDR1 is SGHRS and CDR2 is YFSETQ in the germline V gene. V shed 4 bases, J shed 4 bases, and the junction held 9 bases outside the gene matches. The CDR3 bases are TGCGCCAGCAGCATATCCTGGACAGGGGTTTACGAGCAGTACTTC. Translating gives CASSISWTGVYEQYF.

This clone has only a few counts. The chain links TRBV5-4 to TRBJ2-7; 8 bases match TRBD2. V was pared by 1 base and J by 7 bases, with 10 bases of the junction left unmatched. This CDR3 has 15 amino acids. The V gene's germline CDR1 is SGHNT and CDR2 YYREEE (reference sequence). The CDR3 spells CASSLKSSGAGEQYF. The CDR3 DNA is TGTGCCAGCAGCTTGAAGAGTAGCGGGGCTGGGGAGCAGTACTTC.

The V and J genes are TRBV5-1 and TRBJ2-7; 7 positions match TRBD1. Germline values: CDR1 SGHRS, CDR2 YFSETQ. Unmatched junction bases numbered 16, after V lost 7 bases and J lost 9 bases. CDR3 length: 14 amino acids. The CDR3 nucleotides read TGCGCCAGCCGACCGGGACAGCTACAAGGCGGGCAGTACTTC. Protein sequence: CASRPGQLQGGQYF. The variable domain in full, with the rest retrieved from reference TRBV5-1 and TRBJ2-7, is KAGVTQTPRYLIKTRGQQVTLSCSPISGHRSVSWYQQTPGQGLQFLFEYFSETQRNKGNFPGRFSGRQFSNSRSEMNVSTLELGDSALYLCASRPGQLQGGQYFGPGTRLTVT.

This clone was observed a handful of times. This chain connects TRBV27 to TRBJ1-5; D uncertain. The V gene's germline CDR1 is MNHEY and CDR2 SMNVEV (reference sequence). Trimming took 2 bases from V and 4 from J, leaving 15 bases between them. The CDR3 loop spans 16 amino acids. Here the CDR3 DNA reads TGTGCCAGCAGTTTAGGTTCGGGGTTGGGAAATCAGCCCCAGCATTTT. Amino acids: CASSLGSGLGNQPQHF.